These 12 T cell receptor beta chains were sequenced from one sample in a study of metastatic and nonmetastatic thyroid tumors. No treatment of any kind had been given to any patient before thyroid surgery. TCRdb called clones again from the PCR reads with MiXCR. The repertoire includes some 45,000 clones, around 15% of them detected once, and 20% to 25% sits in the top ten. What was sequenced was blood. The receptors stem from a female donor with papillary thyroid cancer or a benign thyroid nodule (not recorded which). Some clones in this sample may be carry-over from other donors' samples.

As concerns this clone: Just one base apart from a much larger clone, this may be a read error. The CDR3 DNA follows: TGTGCCATCAGCTTAGGGCCTAGCGGGAGTGTAAATGAGCAGTTCTTC. Its translation is CAISLGPSGSVNEQFF. The genes are TRBV11-1 and TRBJ2-1; the match to TRBD2 covers 10 bases. The length of the CDR3 is 16 residues. Germline V gives CDR1 SGHAT, CDR2 FQDESV (reference sequence).

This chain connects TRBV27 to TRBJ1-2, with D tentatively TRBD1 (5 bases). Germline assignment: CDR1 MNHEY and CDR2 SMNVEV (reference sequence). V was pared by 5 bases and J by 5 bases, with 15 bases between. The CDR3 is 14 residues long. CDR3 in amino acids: CASSRGSGYYGYTF. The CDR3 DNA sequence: TGTGCCAGCAGTCGGGGGAGCGGTTATTATGGCTACACCTTC.

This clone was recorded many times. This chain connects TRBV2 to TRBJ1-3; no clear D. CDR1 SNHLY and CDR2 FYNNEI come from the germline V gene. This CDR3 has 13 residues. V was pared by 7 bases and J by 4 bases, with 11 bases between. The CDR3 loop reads CASTLTQGNTIYF. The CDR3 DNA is TGTGCCAGCACCCTAACTCAAGGAAACACCATATATTTT.

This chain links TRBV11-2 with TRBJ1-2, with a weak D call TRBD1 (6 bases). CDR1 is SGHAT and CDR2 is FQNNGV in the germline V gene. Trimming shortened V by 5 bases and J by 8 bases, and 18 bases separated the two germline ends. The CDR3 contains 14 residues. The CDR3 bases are TGTGCCAGCAGCCAGCCGGGACTCCAGGGGGGCTACACCTTC. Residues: CASSQPGLQGGYTF. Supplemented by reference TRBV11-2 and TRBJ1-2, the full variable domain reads EAGVAQSPRYKIIEKRQSVAFWCNPISGHATLYWYQQILGQGPKLLIQFQNNGVVDDSQLPKDRFSAERLKGVDSTLKIQPAKLEDSAVYLCASSQPGLQGGYTFGSGTRLTVV.

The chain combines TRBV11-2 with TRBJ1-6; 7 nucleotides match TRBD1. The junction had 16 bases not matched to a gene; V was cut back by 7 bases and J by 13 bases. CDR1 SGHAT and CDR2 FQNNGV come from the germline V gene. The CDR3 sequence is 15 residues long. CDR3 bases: TGTGCCAGCACCGCCACGGGGACAGCCGGTTTCCCCCTCCACTTT. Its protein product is CASTATGTAGFPLHF.

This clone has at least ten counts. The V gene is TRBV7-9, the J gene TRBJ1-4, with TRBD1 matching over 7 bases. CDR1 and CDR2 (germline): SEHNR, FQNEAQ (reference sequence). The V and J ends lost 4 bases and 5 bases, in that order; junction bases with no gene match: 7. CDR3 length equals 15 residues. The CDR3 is CASSSDGTVNEKLFF. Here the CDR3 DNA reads TGTGCCAGCAGCTCTGACGGGACAGTAAATGAAAAACTGTTTTTT.

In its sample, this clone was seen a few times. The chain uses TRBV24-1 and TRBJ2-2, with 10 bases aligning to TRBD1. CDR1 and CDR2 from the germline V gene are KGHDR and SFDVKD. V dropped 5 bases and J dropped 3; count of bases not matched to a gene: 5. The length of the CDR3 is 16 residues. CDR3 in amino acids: CATSGQGAQDTGELFF. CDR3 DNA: TGTGCCACCAGTGGACAGGGGGCGCAGGACACCGGGGAGCTGTTTTTT.

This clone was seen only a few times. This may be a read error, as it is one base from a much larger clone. CDR3 nucleotide sequence: TGCGCCAGCATGGGGCTAGCGGCGGGATGGGTCTACGAGCAGTACTTC. Protein sequence: CASMGLAAGWVYEQYF. This chain connects TRBV5-1 to TRBJ2-7; TRBD2 agrees at 7 bases. The CDR3 has 16 amino acids. V shed 6 bases, J shed 3 bases, and the junction held 15 bases outside the gene matches. From germline, CDR1 is SGHRS and CDR2 YFSETQ.

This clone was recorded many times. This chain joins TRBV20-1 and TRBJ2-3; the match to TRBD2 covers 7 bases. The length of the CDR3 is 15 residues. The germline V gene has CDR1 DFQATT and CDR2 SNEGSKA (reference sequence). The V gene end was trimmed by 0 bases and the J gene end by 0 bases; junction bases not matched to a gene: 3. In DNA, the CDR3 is TGCAGTGCTAGAGATCGGCGGGAGAGCACAGATACGCAGTATTTT. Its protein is CSARDRRESTDTQYF.

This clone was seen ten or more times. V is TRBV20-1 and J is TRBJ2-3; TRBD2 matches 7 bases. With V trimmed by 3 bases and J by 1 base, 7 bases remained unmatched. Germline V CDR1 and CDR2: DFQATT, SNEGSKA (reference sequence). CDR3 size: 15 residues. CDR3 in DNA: TGCAGTGCTAGGGGCGGGAGTGTGGGCACAGATACGCAGTATTTT. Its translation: CSARGGSVGTDTQYF.

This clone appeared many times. CDR3 sequence (DNA): TGTGCCTGGGCCAACCCATTTGTGAACACTGAAGCTTTCTTT. Residues: CAWANPFVNTEAFF. The chain couples TRBV30 to TRBJ1-1, with D uncertain. V was shortened by 5 bases and J by 0 bases, with 13 bases between the two germline ends. Germline CDR1 is GTSNPN and CDR2 is SVGIG (reference sequence). The CDR3 spans 14 residues.

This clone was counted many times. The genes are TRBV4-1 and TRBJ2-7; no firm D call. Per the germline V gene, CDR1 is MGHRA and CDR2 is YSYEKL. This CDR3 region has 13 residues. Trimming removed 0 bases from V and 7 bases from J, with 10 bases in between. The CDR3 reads CASSQDPHWEQYF. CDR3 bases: TGCGCCAGCAGCCAAGATCCCCACTGGGAGCAGTACTTC.